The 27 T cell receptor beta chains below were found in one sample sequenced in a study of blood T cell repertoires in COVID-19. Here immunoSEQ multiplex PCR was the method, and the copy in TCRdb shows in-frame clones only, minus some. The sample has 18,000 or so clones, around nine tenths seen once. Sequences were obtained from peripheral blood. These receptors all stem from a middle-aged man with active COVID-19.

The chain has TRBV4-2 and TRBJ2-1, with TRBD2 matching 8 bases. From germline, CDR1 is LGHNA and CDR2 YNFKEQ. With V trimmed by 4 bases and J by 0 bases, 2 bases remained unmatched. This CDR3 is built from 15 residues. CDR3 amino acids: CASSPGGGSYNEQFF. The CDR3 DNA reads TGTGCCAGCAGCCCCGGGGGGGGCTCCTACAATGAGCAGTTCTTC.

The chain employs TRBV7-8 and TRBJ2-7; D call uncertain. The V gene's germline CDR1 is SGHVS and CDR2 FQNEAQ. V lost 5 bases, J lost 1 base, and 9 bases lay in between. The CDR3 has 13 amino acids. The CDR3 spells CASSRLESYEQYF. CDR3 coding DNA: TGTGCCAGCAGCCGGCTGGAGTCCTACGAGCAGTACTTC.

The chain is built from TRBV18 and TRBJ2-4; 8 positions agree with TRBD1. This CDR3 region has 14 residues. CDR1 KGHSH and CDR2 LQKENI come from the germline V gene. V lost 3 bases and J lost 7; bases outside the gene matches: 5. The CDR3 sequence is CASSPGQGANIQYF. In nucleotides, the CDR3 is TGTGCCAGCTCACCGGGCCAGGGGGCTAACATTCAGTACTTC.

The CDR3: CASNQMSSGNTIYF. The DNA for the CDR3 is TGTGCCAGTAATCAGATGTCTTCTGGAAACACCATATATTTT. The rearrangement links TRBV2 to TRBJ1-3, with D hard to call. There are 14 residues in the CDR3. V was clipped by 9 bases and J by 1 base, with 13 bases between them. Per germline, CDR1 SNHLY and CDR2 FYNNEI.

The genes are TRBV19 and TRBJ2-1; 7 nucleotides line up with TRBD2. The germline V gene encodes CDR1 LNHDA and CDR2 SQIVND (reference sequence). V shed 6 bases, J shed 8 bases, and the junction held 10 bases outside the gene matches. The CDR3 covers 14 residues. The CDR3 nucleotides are TGTGCCAGTAGATGGGGCGGGAGCGCGTATGAGCAGTTCTTC. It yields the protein CASRWGGSAYEQFF.

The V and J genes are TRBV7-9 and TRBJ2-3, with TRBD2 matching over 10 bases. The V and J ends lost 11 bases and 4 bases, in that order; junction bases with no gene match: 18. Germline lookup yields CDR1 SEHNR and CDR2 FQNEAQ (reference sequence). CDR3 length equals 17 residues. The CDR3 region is CAWRGLAGAGSSDTQYF. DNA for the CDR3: TGTGCCTGGAGGGGGCTAGCGGGAGCCGGAAGCTCAGATACGCAGTATTTT.

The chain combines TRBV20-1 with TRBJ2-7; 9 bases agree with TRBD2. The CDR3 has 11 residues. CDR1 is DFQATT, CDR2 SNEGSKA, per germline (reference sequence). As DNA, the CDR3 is TGCAGCGGAAATAGCGGGAGACAGCAGTACTTC. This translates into CSGNSGRQQYF.

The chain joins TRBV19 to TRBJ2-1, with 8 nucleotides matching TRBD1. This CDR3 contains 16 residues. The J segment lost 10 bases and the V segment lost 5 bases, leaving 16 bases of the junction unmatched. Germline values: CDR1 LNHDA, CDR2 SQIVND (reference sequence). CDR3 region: CASSSRTGPMHPEQFF. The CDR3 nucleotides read TGTGCCAGTAGTTCCCGGACAGGGCCAATGCACCCAGAGCAGTTCTTC.

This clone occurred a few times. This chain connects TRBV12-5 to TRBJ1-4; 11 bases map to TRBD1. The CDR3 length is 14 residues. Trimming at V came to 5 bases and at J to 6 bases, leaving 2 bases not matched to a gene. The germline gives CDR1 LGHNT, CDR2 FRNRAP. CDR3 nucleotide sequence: TGTGCTAGTGGTCCGGGACAGGGGGATGAAAAACTGTTTTTT. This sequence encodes CASGPGQGDEKLFF.

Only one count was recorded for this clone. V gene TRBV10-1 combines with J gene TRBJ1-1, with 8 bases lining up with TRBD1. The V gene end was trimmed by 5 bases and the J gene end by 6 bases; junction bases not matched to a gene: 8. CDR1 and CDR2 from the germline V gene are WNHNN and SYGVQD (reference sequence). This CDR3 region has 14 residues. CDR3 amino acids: CASSPGGAPPEAFF. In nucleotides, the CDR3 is TGCGCCAGCAGTCCAGGGGGCGCTCCCCCTGAAGCTTTCTTT.

This CDR3 is CASSEGQGNGYTF. As DNA, the CDR3 is TGCGCCAGCAGTGAGGGACAGGGGAATGGCTACACCTTC. The chain couples TRBV10-1 to TRBJ1-2, with 9 bases fitting TRBD1. V lost 2 bases, J lost 6 bases, and 1 base stayed unmatched. The CDR3 loop spans 13 amino acids. Per germline, CDR1 WNHNN and CDR2 SYGVQD (reference sequence).

The CDR3 nucleotides are TGTGCCATCAGTGAGTCAACCGGGACAGGGGGCAACTATGGCTACACCTTC. It encodes CAISESTGTGGNYGYTF. The V gene is TRBV10-3, the J gene TRBJ1-2; 12 nucleotides match TRBD1. This CDR3 is 17 amino acids long. V trimming: 0 bases; J trimming: 2 bases; junction bases outside the gene matches: 4. CDR1 is ENHRY and CDR2 is SYGVKD in the germline V gene.

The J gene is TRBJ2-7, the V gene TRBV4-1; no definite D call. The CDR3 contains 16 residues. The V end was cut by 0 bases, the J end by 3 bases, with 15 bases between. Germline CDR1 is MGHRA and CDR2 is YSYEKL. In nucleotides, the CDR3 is TGCGCCAGCAGCCAAGAATGGGCCTTGAGTGGCTACGAGCAGTACTTC. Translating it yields CASSQEWALSGYEQYF.

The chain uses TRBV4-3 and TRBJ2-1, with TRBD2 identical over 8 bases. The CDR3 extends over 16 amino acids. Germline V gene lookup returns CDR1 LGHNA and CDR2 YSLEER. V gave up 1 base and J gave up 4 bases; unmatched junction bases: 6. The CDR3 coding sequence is TGCGCCAGCAGCCAAGGAATAGCGGGAAGATACAATGAGCAGTTCTTC. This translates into CASSQGIAGRYNEQFF.

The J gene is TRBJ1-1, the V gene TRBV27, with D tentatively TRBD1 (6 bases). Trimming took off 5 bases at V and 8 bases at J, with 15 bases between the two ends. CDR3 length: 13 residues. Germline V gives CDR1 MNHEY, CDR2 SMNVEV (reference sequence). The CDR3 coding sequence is TGTGCCAGCAGTCCAAACAGGGCGATGGAAGCTTTCTTT. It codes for CASSPNRAMEAFF.

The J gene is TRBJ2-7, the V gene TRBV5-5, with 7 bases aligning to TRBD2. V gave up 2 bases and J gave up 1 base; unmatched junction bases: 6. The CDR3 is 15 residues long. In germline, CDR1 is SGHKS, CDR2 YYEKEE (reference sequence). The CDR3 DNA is TGTGCCAGCAGCTTCTCCGGGACTAATTCCTACGAGCAGTACTTC. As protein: CASSFSGTNSYEQYF.

CDR3 bases: TGCGCCAGCAGCCAGGCCCCTTCAGGGGCCACCTCAGAAAAACTGTTTTTT. Translation gives CASSQAPSGATSEKLFF. This chain links TRBV4-1 with TRBJ1-4; maybe TRBD1 (6 bases). The CDR3 runs to 17 residues. Trimming left V 3 bases short and J 8 bases short, with 22 bases between. From germline, CDR1 is MGHRA and CDR2 YSYEKL.

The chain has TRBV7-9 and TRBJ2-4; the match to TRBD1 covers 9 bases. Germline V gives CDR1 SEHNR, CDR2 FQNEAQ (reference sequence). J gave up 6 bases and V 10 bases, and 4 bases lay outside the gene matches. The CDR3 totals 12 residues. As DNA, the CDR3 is TGTGCCATCGGACAGGGGACAAACATTCAGTACTTC. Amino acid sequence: CAIGQGTNIQYF.

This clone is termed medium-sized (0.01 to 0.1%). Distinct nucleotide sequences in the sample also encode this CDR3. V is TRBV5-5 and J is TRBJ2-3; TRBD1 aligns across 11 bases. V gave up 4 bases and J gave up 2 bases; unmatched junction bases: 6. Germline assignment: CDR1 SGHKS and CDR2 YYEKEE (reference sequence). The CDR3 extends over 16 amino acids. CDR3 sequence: CASSPGQGAFTDTQYF. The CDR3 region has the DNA TGTGCCAGCAGCCCCGGACAGGGGGCGTTCACAGATACGCAGTATTTT. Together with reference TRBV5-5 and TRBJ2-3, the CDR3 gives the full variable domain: DAGVTQSPTHLIKTRGQQVTLRCSPISGHKSVSWYQQVLGQGPQFIFQYYEKEERGRGNFPDRFSARQFPNYSSELNVNALLLGDSALYLCASSPGQGAFTDTQYFGPGTRLTVL.

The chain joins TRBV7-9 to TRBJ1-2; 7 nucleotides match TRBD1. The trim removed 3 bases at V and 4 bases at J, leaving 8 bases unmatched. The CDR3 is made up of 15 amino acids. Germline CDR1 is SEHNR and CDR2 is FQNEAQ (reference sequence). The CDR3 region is CASSLAETGAYGYTF. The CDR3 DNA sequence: TGTGCCAGCAGCTTGGCTGAAACAGGGGCCTATGGCTACACCTTC.

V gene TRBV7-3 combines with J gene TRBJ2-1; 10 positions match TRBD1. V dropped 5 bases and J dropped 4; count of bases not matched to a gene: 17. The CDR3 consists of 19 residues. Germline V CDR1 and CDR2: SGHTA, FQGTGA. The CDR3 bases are TGTGCCAGCAGCCCCCGGACAGGGGGTAGAGTGCCCGGTTACAATGAGCAGTTCTTC. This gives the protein CASSPRTGGRVPGYNEQFF.

Here the CDR3 DNA reads TGTGCCAGCAGCCCGCGACAGGGGGCAAACGAAAAACTGTTTTTT. This codes for CASSPRQGANEKLFF. The chain carries TRBV11-2 and TRBJ1-4; 10 nucleotides line up with TRBD1. In germline, CDR1 is SGHAT, CDR2 FQNNGV. The junction had 8 bases not matched to a gene; V was cut back by 5 bases and J by 8 bases. CDR3 length equals 15 residues.

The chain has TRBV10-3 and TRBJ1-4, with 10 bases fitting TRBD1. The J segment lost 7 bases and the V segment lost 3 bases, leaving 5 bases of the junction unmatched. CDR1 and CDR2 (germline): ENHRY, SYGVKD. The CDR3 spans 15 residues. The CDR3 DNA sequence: TGTGCCATCAGTGACACCGGGACAGGGGTTGAAAAACTGTTTTTT. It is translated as CAISDTGTGVEKLFF.

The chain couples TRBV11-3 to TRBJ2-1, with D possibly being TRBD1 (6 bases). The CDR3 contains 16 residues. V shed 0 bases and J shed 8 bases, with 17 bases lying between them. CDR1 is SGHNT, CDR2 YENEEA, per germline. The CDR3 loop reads CASSLDYRAPRDEQFF. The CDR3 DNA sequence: TGTGCCAGCAGCTTAGACTACAGGGCCCCGAGGGATGAGCAGTTCTTC.

CDR3 coding DNA: TGTGCCACCAGTGATCAGCCCGCCACTATAACCGGGACTAGCGGGACCCACGAGCAGTACTTC. Its translation: CATSDQPATITGTSGTHEQYF. The chain carries TRBV24-1 and TRBJ2-7, with 13 bases aligning to TRBD2. J was trimmed by 5 bases and V by 3 bases; bases with no gene match: 21. Per the germline V gene, CDR1 is KGHDR and CDR2 is SFDVKD. The length of the CDR3 is 21 residues.

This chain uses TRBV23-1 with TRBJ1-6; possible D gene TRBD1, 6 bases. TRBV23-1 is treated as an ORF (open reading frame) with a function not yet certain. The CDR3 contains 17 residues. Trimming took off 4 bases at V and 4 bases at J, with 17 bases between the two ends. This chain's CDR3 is CASSPPEQGPYNSPLHF. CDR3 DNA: TGCGCCAGCAGTCCTCCCGAACAGGGACCTTATAATTCACCCCTCCACTTT.

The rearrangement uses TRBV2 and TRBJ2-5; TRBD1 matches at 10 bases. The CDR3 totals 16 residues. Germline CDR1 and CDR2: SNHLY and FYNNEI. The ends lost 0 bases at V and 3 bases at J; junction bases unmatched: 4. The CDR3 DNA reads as TGTGCCAGCAGTGAAGCAAAGACAGGGGGCGAAGAGACCCAGTACTTC. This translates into CASSEAKTGGEETQYF. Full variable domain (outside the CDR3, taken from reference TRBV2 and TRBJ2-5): EPEVTQTPSHQVTQMGQEVILRCVPISNHLYFYWYRQILGQKVEFLVSFYNNEISEKSEIFDDQFSVERPDGSNFTLKIRSTKLEDSAMYFCASSEAKTGGEETQYFGPGTRLLVL.